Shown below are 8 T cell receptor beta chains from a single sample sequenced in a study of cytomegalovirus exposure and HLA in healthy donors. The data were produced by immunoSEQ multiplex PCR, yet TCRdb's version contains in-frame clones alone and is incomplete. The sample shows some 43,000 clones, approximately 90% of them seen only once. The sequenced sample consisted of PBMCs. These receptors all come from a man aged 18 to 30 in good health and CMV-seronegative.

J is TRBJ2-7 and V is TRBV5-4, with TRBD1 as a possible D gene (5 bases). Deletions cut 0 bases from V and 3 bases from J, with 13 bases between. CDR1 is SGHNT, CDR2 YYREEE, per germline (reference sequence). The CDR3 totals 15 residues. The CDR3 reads CASSLGQGAGYEQYF. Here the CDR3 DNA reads TGTGCCAGCAGCTTGGGGCAGGGCGCAGGCTACGAGCAGTACTTC.

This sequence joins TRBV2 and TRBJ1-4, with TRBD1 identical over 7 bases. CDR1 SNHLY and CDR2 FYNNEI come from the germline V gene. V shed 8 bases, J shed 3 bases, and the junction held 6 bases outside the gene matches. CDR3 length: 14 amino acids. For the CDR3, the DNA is TGTGCCAGCGGGACAGTCGTTGCTAATGAAAAACTGTTTTTT. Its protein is CASGTVVANEKLFF.

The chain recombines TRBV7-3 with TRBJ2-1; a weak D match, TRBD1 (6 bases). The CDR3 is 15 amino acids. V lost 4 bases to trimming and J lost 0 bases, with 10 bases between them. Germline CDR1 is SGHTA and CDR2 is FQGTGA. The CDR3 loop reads CASSSQGSSYNEQFF. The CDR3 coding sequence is TGTGCCAGCAGCTCACAGGGTAGCTCCTACAATGAGCAGTTCTTC.

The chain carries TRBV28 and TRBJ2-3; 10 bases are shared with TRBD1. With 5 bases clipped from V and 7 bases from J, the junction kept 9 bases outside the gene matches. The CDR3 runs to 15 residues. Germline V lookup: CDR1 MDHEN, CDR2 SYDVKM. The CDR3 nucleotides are TGTGCCAGCAGTGGCCGGACAGGGGGTTCATATACGCAGTATTTT. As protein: CASSGRTGGSYTQYF.

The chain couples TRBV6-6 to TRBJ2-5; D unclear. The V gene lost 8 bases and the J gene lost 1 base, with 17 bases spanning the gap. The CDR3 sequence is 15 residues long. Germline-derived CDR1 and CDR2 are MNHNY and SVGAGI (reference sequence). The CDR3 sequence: CASVSSWYGQETQYF. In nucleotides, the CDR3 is TGTGCCAGCGTATCGTCGTGGTACGGCCAAGAGACCCAGTACTTC.

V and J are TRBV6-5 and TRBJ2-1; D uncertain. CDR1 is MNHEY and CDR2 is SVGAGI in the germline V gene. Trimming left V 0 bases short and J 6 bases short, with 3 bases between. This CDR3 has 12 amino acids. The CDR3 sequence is CASSYSGNEQFF. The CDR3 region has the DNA TGTGCCAGCAGTTACTCCGGCAATGAGCAGTTCTTC.

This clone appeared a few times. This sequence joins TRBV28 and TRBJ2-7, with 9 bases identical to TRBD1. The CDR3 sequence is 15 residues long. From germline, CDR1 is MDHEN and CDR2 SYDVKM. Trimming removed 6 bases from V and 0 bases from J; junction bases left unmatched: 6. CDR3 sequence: CASSSGTGTSYEQYF. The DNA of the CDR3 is TGTGCCAGCAGCTCCGGGACAGGGACCTCCTACGAGCAGTACTTC.

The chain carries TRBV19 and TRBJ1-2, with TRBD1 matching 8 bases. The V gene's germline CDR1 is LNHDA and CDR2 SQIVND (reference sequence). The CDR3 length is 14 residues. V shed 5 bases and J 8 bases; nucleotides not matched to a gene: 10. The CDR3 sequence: CASSHRGDLLGYTF. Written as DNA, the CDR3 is TGTGCCAGTAGTCACAGGGGGGACCTGCTCGGCTACACCTTC.